These 28 T cell receptor beta chains share one sample of origin, sequenced in a study of T cells in Graves' hyperthyroidism and ophthalmopathy. Amplification of TCR beta CDR3 regions used RNA as the template. HTBI primers were employed in a first-round RT-PCR of the TCR CDR3. Using its own MiXCR run on the multiplex PCR reads, TCRdb lists one record per CDR3 protein. The data hold around 280,000 distinct CDR3 sequences, with roughly 15% observed a single time. The sequenced material came from blood. All receptors come from a woman in her thirties or forties with Graves' hyperthyroidism.

This clonotype was seen at least ten times. CDR3 residues: CASSLGLGTGELFF. Here the CDR3 DNA reads TGTGCCAGCAGCTTAGGTCTAGGGACCGGGGAGCTGTTTTTT. The rearrangement links TRBV7-2 to TRBJ2-2, with D hard to call. Trimming left V 1 base short and J 5 bases short, with 8 bases between. Germline V lookup: CDR1 SGHTA, CDR2 FQGNSA. This CDR3 is built from 14 residues.

This clonotype has at least ten counts. The V call is TRBV11-2, the J call TRBJ2-7; perhaps TRBD1 as D (5 bases). The CDR3 covers 14 residues. Trimming removed 5 bases from V and 0 bases from J, with 11 bases in between. In germline, CDR1 is SGHAT, CDR2 FQNNGV. The CDR3 sequence is CASSLDSHSYEQYF. The DNA for the CDR3 is TGTGCCAGCAGCCTCGACAGTCACTCCTACGAGCAGTACTTC.

This clonotype appeared many times. V and J are TRBV14 and TRBJ1-2; D might be TRBD1 (5 bases). The CDR3 length is 14 residues. Deletions cut 2 bases from V and 7 bases from J, with 14 bases between. Germline V gene sequence: CDR1 SGHDN, CDR2 FVKESK. The CDR3: CASSQTAGGIGYTF. DNA of the CDR3: TGTGCCAGCAGCCAAACCGCCGGGGGGATTGGCTACACCTTC.

This clonotype was observed a handful of times. The chain joins TRBV27 to TRBJ2-1; 8 nucleotides match TRBD2. Germline values: CDR1 MNHEY, CDR2 SMNVEV (reference sequence). CDR3 size: 14 residues. Trimming removed 3 bases from V and 5 bases from J; junction bases left unmatched: 3. In DNA form, the CDR3 reads TGTGCCAGCAGTTTTCGGGAGGGCAACAATGAGCAGTTCTTC. This translates into CASSFREGNNEQFF.

This clonotype was counted between two and nine times. CDR3 amino acids: CASSSLAGNTYNEQFF. CDR3 bases: TGTGCCAGCAGCTCCCTAGCGGGAAATACCTACAATGAGCAGTTCTTC. This chain joins TRBV5-6 and TRBJ2-1; 9 positions agree with TRBD2. V lost 3 bases, J lost 2 bases, and 6 bases stayed unmatched. This CDR3 contains 16 residues. Germline V CDR1 and CDR2: SGHDT, YYEEEE.

Ten or more counts support this clonotype. V gene TRBV12-3 or TRBV12-4 combines with J gene TRBJ2-5; D ambiguous. Trimming took off 6 bases at V and 5 bases at J, with 10 bases between the two ends. This CDR3 has 12 residues. DNA for the CDR3: TGTGCCAGCAGGACCGGCAGCGAGACCCAGTACTTC. Its translation: CASRTGSETQYF.

The V call is TRBV30, the J call TRBJ2-4, with 8 bases aligning to TRBD1. This CDR3 is built from 15 residues. The germline V gene has CDR1 GTSNPN and CDR2 SVGIG (reference sequence). After removal of 1 base from V and 9 bases from J, the junction contained 11 bases not matched to a gene. The CDR3 DNA reads TGTGCCTGGAGTGCCATGACAGGGGATCGGGTCATTCAGTACTTC. Translation: CAWSAMTGDRVIQYF.

Ten or more counts support this clonotype. The junction shows a germline mismatch at one end, possibly a read error. This chain uses TRBV7-7 with TRBJ2-3; 12 bases fit TRBD1. The CDR3 spans 18 residues. Germline V gene data show CDR1 as SSHAT and CDR2 as FNYEAQ (reference sequence). The CDR3 DNA sequence: TGTGCTAGCAGCTCCGGGACAGGGGGCTTAGCCAGCACAGATACGCAGTATTTT. This sequence encodes CASSSGTGGLASTDTQYF.

This clonotype was observed many times. The chain joins TRBV10-2 to TRBJ2-5; 11 bases match TRBD2. Germline CDR1 WSHSY, CDR2 SAAADI. CDR3 length: 14 residues. The junction had 3 bases not matched to a gene; V was cut back by 4 bases and J by 5 bases. The CDR3 here is CASSVAGGGETQYF. The CDR3 region has the DNA TGCGCCAGCAGTGTAGCGGGAGGGGGGGAGACCCAGTACTTC.

This clonotype was counted many times. The chain couples TRBV2 to TRBJ2-2, with TRBD2 as a possible D gene (7 bases). This CDR3 is built from 15 residues. The V end lost 6 bases, the J end lost 6 bases, and 17 bases lay between the germline ends. Germline V gives CDR1 SNHLY, CDR2 FYNNEI. In DNA, the CDR3 is TGTGCCAGCAGAGAGGGGGGGGCCTTGGCCGGGGAGCTGTTTTTT. Translating it yields CASREGGALAGELFF.

On this clonotype: This CDR3 fails to terminate in the conserved phenylalanine or tryptophan, so it likely reflects a read error. The chain couples TRBV2 to TRBJ2-7, with a weak D call TRBD1 (5 bases). V shed 4 bases and J shed 4 bases, with 8 bases lying between them. The germline V gene encodes CDR1 SNHLY and CDR2 FYNNEI. The CDR3 has 12 amino acids. The CDR3 DNA follows: TGTGCCAGCAGTGCCGACAGATACGAGCAGTACCTC. It yields the protein CASSADRYEQYL.

This clonotype has ten or more counts. The gene calls are TRBV20-1 and TRBJ1-1; D gene uncertain. V shed 4 bases and J shed 3 bases, with 15 bases lying between them. CDR3 length equals 14 residues. Germline V lookup: CDR1 DFQATT, CDR2 SNEGSKA (reference sequence). The CDR3 here is CSAISTAVYTEAFF. The CDR3 DNA follows: TGCAGTGCTATCTCGACGGCGGTGTACACTGAAGCTTTCTTT.

This clonotype was picked up a small number of times. This chain connects TRBV20-1 to TRBJ1-5; 7 bases fit TRBD1. Germline CDR1 reads DFQATT; CDR2 reads SNEGSKA (reference sequence). After removal of 3 bases from V and 5 bases from J, the junction contained 4 bases not matched to a gene. The CDR3 consists of 13 residues. CDR3 nucleotides: TGCAGTGCTAGGGGGACAGCGTATCAGCCCCAGCATTTT. Encoded protein: CSARGTAYQPQHF.

This clonotype showed up many times. This chain connects TRBV28 to TRBJ2-1; TRBD2 agrees at 10 bases. V lost 5 bases, J lost 4 bases, and 8 bases stayed unmatched. Per germline, CDR1 MDHEN and CDR2 SYDVKM. This CDR3 is built from 16 residues. The CDR3, as DNA: TGTGCCAGCAGTAGGACTAGCGGACCAATGTACAATGAGCAGTTCTTC. It is translated as CASSRTSGPMYNEQFF.

This clonotype was found many times. The rearrangement joins TRBV12-3 or TRBV12-4 to TRBJ2-2, with D possibly matching TRBD1 (6 bases). The CDR3 spans 16 residues. The ends were cut back, 5 bases at V and 2 bases at J, with 15 bases in the middle. The CDR3 DNA follows: TGTGCCAGCAGTCCTTACGCGACAGGCAACACCGGGGAGCTGTTTTTT. It yields the protein CASSPYATGNTGELFF.

This clonotype was observed a handful of times. CDR3 in DNA: TGTGCCAGTAGTATAATTGGGGGGCAGAACACCGGGGAGCTGTTTTTT. Protein sequence: CASSIIGGQNTGELFF. This chain uses TRBV19 with TRBJ2-2, with D perhaps given as TRBD1 or TRBD2 (6 bases each). Looked up from germline, CDR1 is LNHDA and CDR2 is SQIVND (reference sequence). The CDR3 is 16 residues long. The germline V and J ends were trimmed by 2 bases and 1 base, with 11 bases remaining between them.

This clonotype was recorded many times. The J gene is TRBJ1-5, the V gene TRBV6-1; D ambiguous. Trimming left V 0 bases short and J 7 bases short, with 13 bases between. The germline gives CDR1 MNHNS, CDR2 SASEGT. The CDR3 length is 15 residues. The CDR3 region is CASSEAGSSRQPQHF. The CDR3 DNA follows: TGTGCCAGCAGTGAAGCAGGAAGCTCTCGGCAGCCCCAGCATTTT.

The chain combines TRBV19 with TRBJ2-3, with D unclear. The V and J ends lost 8 bases and 6 bases respectively, with 18 bases between them. Looked up from germline, CDR1 is LNHDA and CDR2 is SQIVND (reference sequence). There are 14 residues in the CDR3. The CDR3 sequence: CASASAEVSDTQYF. CDR3 DNA sequence: TGTGCCAGTGCGTCAGCTGAGGTGTCCGATACGCAGTATTTT.

This clonotype was observed a handful of times. Sequence at one end of the junction differs from germline and may be a read error. The chain recombines TRBV7-9 with TRBJ2-1, with D possibly being TRBD2 (5 bases). The CDR3 sequence is 11 residues long. Germline values: CDR1 SEHNR, CDR2 FQNEAQ (reference sequence). The chain's CDR3 is CARSGSDEQFF. The DNA for the CDR3 is TGTGCCCGCAGCGGATCCGATGAGCAGTTCTTC.

J is TRBJ2-7 and V is TRBV5-1, with D perhaps matching TRBD1 (5 bases). The CDR3 has 13 amino acids. Germline V gene sequence: CDR1 SGHRS, CDR2 YFSETQ. V was cut by 1 base and J by 5 bases, with 10 bases left in between. The CDR3, as DNA: TGCGCCAGCAGCTTGTTCAGGGATAACGAGCAGTACTTC. It codes for CASSLFRDNEQYF.

This clonotype appeared many times. The chain carries TRBV7-9 and TRBJ2-7; D call uncertain. The CDR3 covers 13 residues. The V gene lost 5 bases and the J gene lost 0 bases, with 8 bases spanning the gap. Germline V lookup: CDR1 SEHNR, CDR2 FQNEAQ (reference sequence). Here the CDR3 reads CASSQSASYEQYF. CDR3 coding DNA: TGTGCCAGCAGCCAATCAGCCTCCTACGAGCAGTACTTC.

This clonotype showed up many times. The chain uses TRBV20-1 and TRBJ2-1, with 15 bases matching TRBD2. The CDR3 extends over 15 amino acids. The germline V gene encodes CDR1 DFQATT and CDR2 SNEGSKA (reference sequence). After removal of 5 bases from V and 9 bases from J, the junction contained 8 bases not matched to a gene. The CDR3 region has the DNA TGCAGTGCTGAGATCGGGACTAGCGGGGGGATTGAGCAGTTCTTC. Residues: CSAEIGTSGGIEQFF.

In its sample, this clonotype was seen many times. V gene TRBV20-1 combines with J gene TRBJ2-7, with TRBD1 matching over 8 bases. CDR3 length equals 17 residues. Germline lookup yields CDR1 DFQATT and CDR2 SNEGSKA (reference sequence). V shed 0 bases and J 4 bases; nucleotides not matched to a gene: 14. The CDR3 reads CSARDLRGQGVWYEQYF. The CDR3 DNA reads as TGCAGTGCTAGAGATCTCAGAGGACAGGGTGTTTGGTACGAGCAGTACTTC.

This chain uses TRBV20-1 with TRBJ2-1; D gene uncertain. The CDR3 covers 13 residues. The V gene lost 5 bases and the J gene lost 6 bases, with 14 bases spanning the gap. Germline CDR1 is DFQATT and CDR2 is SNEGSKA (reference sequence). CDR3 amino acids: CSAFNTLGNEQFF. The CDR3 DNA is TGCAGTGCTTTTAATACCCTAGGCAATGAGCAGTTCTTC.

In its sample, this clonotype was seen many times. The chain has TRBV28 and TRBJ1-1, with TRBD1 matching 8 bases. The ends lost 5 bases at V and 4 bases at J; junction bases unmatched: 6. The CDR3 length is 14 residues. Germline CDR1 and CDR2: MDHEN and SYDVKM. The DNA of the CDR3 is TGTGCCAGCAGTGAGACAGGGGAGTTCACTGAAGCTTTCTTT. Protein product: CASSETGEFTEAFF.

This clonotype has at least ten counts. The gene calls are TRBV12-5 and TRBJ1-2, with D unclear. V was trimmed by 2 bases and J by 0 bases, leaving 19 bases between them. This CDR3 comprises 18 residues. CDR1 is LGHNT and CDR2 is FRNRAP in the germline V gene. The CDR3 here is CASGLPRAPGEANYGYTF. CDR3 sequence (DNA): TGTGCTAGTGGTTTGCCCCGCGCCCCCGGCGAAGCTAACTATGGCTACACCTTC.

This clonotype has at least ten counts. The rearrangement uses TRBV7-8 and TRBJ2-5, with 7 bases lining up with TRBD1. Germline CDR1 SGHVS, CDR2 FQNEAQ. CDR3 length: 17 residues. Trimming at V came to 1 base and at J to 4 bases, leaving 12 bases not matched to a gene. This chain's CDR3 is CASSLELAGSGGETQYF. The CDR3 region has the DNA TGTGCCAGCAGCTTAGAACTGGCGGGCTCAGGGGGAGAGACCCAGTACTTC.

The genes are TRBV30 and TRBJ2-1, with TRBD2 matching 9 bases. This CDR3 has 11 amino acids. V lost 5 bases, J lost 8 bases, and 1 base stayed unmatched. Germline V gives CDR1 GTSNPN, CDR2 SVGIG (reference sequence). The CDR3 DNA sequence: TGTGCCTGGGCTAGCGGGGATGAGCAGTTCTTC. Translated, it gives CAWASGDEQFF.